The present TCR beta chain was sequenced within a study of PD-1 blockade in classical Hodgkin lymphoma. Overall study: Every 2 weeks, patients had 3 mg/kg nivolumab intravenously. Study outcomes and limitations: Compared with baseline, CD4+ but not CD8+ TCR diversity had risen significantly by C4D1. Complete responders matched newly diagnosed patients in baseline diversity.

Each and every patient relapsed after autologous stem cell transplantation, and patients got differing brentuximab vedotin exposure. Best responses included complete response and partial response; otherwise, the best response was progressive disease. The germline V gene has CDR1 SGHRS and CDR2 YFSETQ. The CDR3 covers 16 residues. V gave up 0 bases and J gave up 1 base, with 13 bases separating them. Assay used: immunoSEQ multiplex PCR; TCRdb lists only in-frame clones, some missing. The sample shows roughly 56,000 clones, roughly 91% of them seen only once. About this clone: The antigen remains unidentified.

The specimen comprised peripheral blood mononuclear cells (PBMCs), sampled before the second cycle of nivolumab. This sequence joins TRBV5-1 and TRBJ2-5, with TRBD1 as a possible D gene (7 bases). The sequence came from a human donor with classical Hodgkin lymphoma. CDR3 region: CASSLEGAGGQETQYF. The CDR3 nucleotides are TGCGCCAGCAGCTTGGAGGGGGCCGGGGGCCAAGAGACCCAGTACTTC.